This section outlines one T cell receptor beta chain sequence together with its context. CDR1 WSHSY and CDR2 SAAADI come from the germline V gene. The CDR3 length is 13 residues. The V end lost 10 bases, the J end lost 0 bases, and 10 bases lay between the germline ends. Participants were placed into cohorts based on the clinical history they reported. The data were obtained in a study of blood T cell repertoires in COVID-19. Study information: Specimens from acute and convalescent COVID-19 originated in the United States, Italy and Spain.

Generated by immunoSEQ multiplex PCR, the TCRdb table keeps only in-frame clones and is missing some. Among fewer than 300,000 clones listed, 75% to 95% were seen once. The source is a woman younger than 45 who had recovered from COVID-19. V gene TRBV10-2 combines with J gene TRBJ2-1, with D uncertain. The sample was PBMCs or T cells enriched from blood (not recorded which). CDR3 sequence reads: CATSSSSYNEQFF. The CDR3 nucleotides read TGCGCCACCTCGTCTAGCTCCTACAATGAGCAGTTCTTC.